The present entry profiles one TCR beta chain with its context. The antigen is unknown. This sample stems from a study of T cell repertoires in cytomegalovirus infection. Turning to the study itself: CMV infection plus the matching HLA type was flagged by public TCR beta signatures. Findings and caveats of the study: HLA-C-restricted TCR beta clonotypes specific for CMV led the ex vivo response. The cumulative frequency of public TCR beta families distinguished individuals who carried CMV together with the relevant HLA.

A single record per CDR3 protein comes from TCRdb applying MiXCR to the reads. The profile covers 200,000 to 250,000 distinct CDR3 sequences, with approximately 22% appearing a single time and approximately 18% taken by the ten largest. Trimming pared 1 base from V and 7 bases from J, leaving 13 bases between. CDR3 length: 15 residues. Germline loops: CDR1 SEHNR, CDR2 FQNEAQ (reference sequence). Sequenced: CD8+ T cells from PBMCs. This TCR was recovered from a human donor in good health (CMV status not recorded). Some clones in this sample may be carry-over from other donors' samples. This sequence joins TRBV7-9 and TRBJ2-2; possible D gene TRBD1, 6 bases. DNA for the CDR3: TGTGCCAGCAGCTTAGTTGGCCAGGGGATCGGGGAGCTGTTTTTT. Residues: CASSLVGQGIGELFF.